The T cell receptor (beta chain) described here comes from a study of cytomegalovirus exposure and HLA in healthy donors. V lost 4 bases, J lost 4 bases, and 6 bases lay in between. Germline CDR1 reads WSHSY; CDR2 reads SAAADI. CDR3 size: 12 residues. It was with 60 Vbeta and 13 Jbeta primers that the PCR ran. Using immunoSEQ multiplex PCR, the repertoire was profiled, and TCRdb retains in-frame clones only, with some absent. The profile shows about 130,000 clones, roughly 76% of them singletons. The chain employs TRBV10-2 and TRBJ2-3; D unresolved. This sequence was found in a woman aged 55-70 years in good health and CMV-seropositive. The sample comprised PBMCs. The CDR3 DNA follows: TGCGCCAGCAGTGGTATAGCAGATACGCAGTATTTT. Its translation is CASSGIADTQYF.